The 19 T cell receptor beta chains given below trace back to one sample, sequenced in a study of long-term antiretroviral therapy in people with HIV. The libraries were made with immunoSEQ v3.0 at survey level. Clones were read by immunoSEQ multiplex PCR, and TCRdb kept only the in-frame ones, dropping some. The sample has around 15,000 clones; approximately 84% are singletons. Specimen: unsorted PBMCs, collected 0.5 years after starting antiretroviral therapy. The receptors shown here come from a woman between 40 and 55 years old with HIV.

The chain links TRBV15 to TRBJ2-2; D may be TRBD1 or TRBD2 (5 bases each). This CDR3 has 17 residues. Germline CDR1 is LNHNV and CDR2 is YYDKDF (reference sequence). V dropped 1 base and J dropped 3 bases, with 15 bases sitting between them. CDR3 coding DNA: TGTGCCACCAGCAGAGGTGAACGAGGGGCCCACACCGGGGAGCTGTTTTTT. Residues: CATSRGERGAHTGELFF.

The V gene is TRBV5-5, the J gene TRBJ2-7; possible D gene TRBD2, 6 bases. V shed 7 bases and J shed 0 bases, with 23 bases lying between them. The V gene's germline CDR1 is SGHKS and CDR2 YYEKEE (reference sequence). The CDR3 runs to 17 residues. Here the CDR3 reads CASVLSGGGGSSYEQYF. CDR3 bases: TGTGCCAGCGTCCTTTCCGGCGGCGGAGGGAGCTCCTACGAGCAGTACTTC.

The gene calls are TRBV9 and TRBJ2-1; either TRBD1 or TRBD2 may supply D (5 bases each). Germline V gives CDR1 SGDLS, CDR2 YYNGEE. The ends were cut back, 3 bases at V and 5 bases at J, with 15 bases in the middle. The CDR3 runs to 15 residues. The CDR3 DNA is TGTGCCAGCAGCGCCCGCCCCCGGGGCCACAATGAGCAGTTCTTC. This codes for CASSARPRGHNEQFF.

The chain couples TRBV5-8 to TRBJ2-5; D not certain. With 1 base removed from V and 0 bases from J, the gap between germline ends came to 10 bases. The CDR3 contains 15 residues. Germline assignment: CDR1 SGHTS and CDR2 YDEGEE. CDR3 sequence (DNA): TGTGCCAGCAGCTTGTCGGTGACGCACCAAGAGACCCAGTACTTC. Encoded protein: CASSLSVTHQETQYF.

V and J are TRBV27 and TRBJ2-2, with 9 bases matching TRBD2. CDR3 length: 17 amino acids. Germline trimming cut 4 bases from V and 0 bases from J; bases unmatched to any gene: 6. The germline gives CDR1 MNHEY, CDR2 SMNVEV (reference sequence). This CDR3 reads CASSYAGGPPNTGELFF. In DNA, the CDR3 is TGTGCCAGCAGTTACGCGGGAGGGCCTCCGAACACCGGGGAGCTGTTTTTT.

The V gene is TRBV20-1, the J gene TRBJ2-7, with D maybe TRBD2 (6 bases). The germline CDR1 and CDR2 sequences are DFQATT and SNEGSKA (reference sequence). The V end lost 4 bases, the J end lost 4 bases, and 8 bases lay between the germline ends. CDR3 length equals 11 residues. CDR3 coding DNA: TGCAGTGCTAAAGGGACTTACGAGCAGTACTTC. It specifies CSAKGTYEQYF.

The chain is built from TRBV18 and TRBJ2-2, with D possibly being TRBD2 (7 bases). This CDR3 is built from 16 residues. Germline loops: CDR1 KGHSH, CDR2 LQKENI. Trimming pared 3 bases from V and 6 bases from J, leaving 17 bases between. Written as DNA, the CDR3 is TGTGCCAGCTCACCCTTGAGACTAGCAGGGGCCGGGGAGCTGTTTTTT. Amino acid sequence: CASSPLRLAGAGELFF.

V usage is TRBV7-9 and J usage is TRBJ2-2; a possible D gene is TRBD2 (5 bases). This CDR3 comprises 15 residues. Germline V gene lookup returns CDR1 SEHNR and CDR2 FQNEAQ (reference sequence). Trimming pared 1 base from V and 5 bases from J, leaving 11 bases between. The CDR3 DNA is TGTGCCAGCAGCTTAGTTTCGGGATTGACCGGGGAGCTGTTTTTT. Amino acid sequence: CASSLVSGLTGELFF.

CDR3 protein: CASSVVSTGGNNEQFF. In DNA form, the CDR3 reads TGTGCCAGCAGCGTAGTGTCGACAGGGGGTAACAATGAGCAGTTCTTC. The chain joins TRBV9 to TRBJ2-1, with 9 nucleotides matching TRBD1. Trimming cost V 0 bases and J 5 bases; bases outside gene matches: 6. Germline CDR1 SGDLS, CDR2 YYNGEE. This CDR3 spans 16 amino acids.

The V and J genes are TRBV10-3 and TRBJ1-1; D is undetermined. This CDR3 has 16 residues. Germline V lookup: CDR1 ENHRY, CDR2 SYGVKD. V lost 4 bases, J lost 0 bases, and 15 bases lay in between. As DNA, the CDR3 is TGTGCCATCAGTGTAAGTTTCGGATCGGTGAACACTGAAGCTTTCTTT. Translating it yields CAISVSFGSVNTEAFF.

V gene TRBV5-1 combines with J gene TRBJ1-2, with D possibly TRBD1 on 5 matching bases. Germline loops: CDR1 SGHRS, CDR2 YFSETQ. The CDR3 is 13 residues long. Trimming removed 7 bases at V and 1 base at J, with 11 bases between. The CDR3 nucleotides read TGCGCCAGCTCAAGACAGCTTAACTATGGCTACACCTTC. It codes for CASSRQLNYGYTF.

V gene TRBV9 combines with J gene TRBJ1-1, with unresolved D. This CDR3 contains 14 residues. Trimming took off 0 bases at V and 1 base at J, with 7 bases between the two ends. Germline CDR1 SGDLS, CDR2 YYNGEE. CDR3 nucleotides: TGTGCCAGCAGCGTAGACTCGGCGAACACTGAAGCTTTCTTT. Translation: CASSVDSANTEAFF. Supplemented by reference TRBV9 and TRBJ1-1, the full variable domain reads DSGVTQTPKHLITATGQRVTLRCSPRSGDLSVYWYQQSLDQGLQFLIQYYNGEERAKGNILERFSAQQFPDLHSELNLSSLELGDSALYFCASSVDSANTEAFFGQGTRLTVV.

By sample share, this clone is medium-sized. The V call is TRBV7-6, the J call TRBJ2-2; D tentatively reads TRBD1 or TRBD2 (5 bases each). CDR1 and CDR2 (germline): SGHVS, FNYEAQ. The ends were cut back, 6 bases at V and 5 bases at J, with 16 bases in the middle. This CDR3 has 15 residues. CDR3 bases: TGTGCCAGCAGATCGGGGCCATGGGAGACCGGGGAGCTGTTTTTT. It yields the protein CASRSGPWETGELFF.

The sample holds a few counts of this clone. This chain's CDR3 is CASRTGTASYEQYF. The CDR3 bases are TGTGCCAGCAGGACCGGGACGGCATCCTACGAGCAGTACTTC. This rearrangement joins TRBV11-1 to TRBJ2-7, with D perhaps given as TRBD1 or TRBD2 (5 bases each). The ends were cut back, 6 bases at V and 1 base at J, with 13 bases in the middle. This CDR3 has 14 residues. Germline V lookup: CDR1 SGHAT, CDR2 FQDESV (reference sequence).

This clone was counted between two and nine times. The rearrangement joins TRBV6-5 to TRBJ1-2; no clear D. Per the germline V gene, CDR1 is MNHEY and CDR2 is SVGAGI. This CDR3 contains 14 residues. V lost 5 bases, J lost 2 bases, and 12 bases lay in between. The CDR3 spells CASSLGMGNYGYTF. CDR3 coding DNA: TGTGCCAGCAGTCTAGGAATGGGGAACTATGGCTACACCTTC.

This clone was picked up one time. This chain connects TRBV5-1 to TRBJ2-1; 12 bases line up with TRBD2. The CDR3 contains 16 residues. V was clipped by 6 bases and J by 6 bases; unmatched bases: 10. Germline-derived CDR1 and CDR2 are SGHRS and YFSETQ. CDR3 protein: CASTSELAGGGNEQFF. CDR3 in DNA: TGCGCCAGCACCTCCGAACTAGCGGGAGGAGGCAATGAGCAGTTCTTC.

The chain links TRBV18 to TRBJ2-3; 7 nucleotides match TRBD1. V trimming: 5 bases; J trimming: 4 bases; junction bases outside the gene matches: 0. Per germline, CDR1 KGHSH and CDR2 LQKENI. The CDR3 consists of 12 residues. Written as DNA, the CDR3 is TGTGCCAGCTCAAGGGGGCCAGATACGCAGTATTTT. This encodes CASSRGPDTQYF.

The genes are TRBV6-5 and TRBJ2-3, with 8 positions matching TRBD2. The CDR3 has 16 residues. Looked up from germline, CDR1 is MNHEY and CDR2 is SVGAGI. The V and J ends lost 2 bases and 0 bases, in that order; junction bases with no gene match: 4. The CDR3 bases are TGTGCCAGCAGTTACGGAACTAGCGGTAGCACAGATACGCAGTATTTT. It codes for CASSYGTSGSTDTQYF.

This clone was detected only once. This chain links TRBV4-3 with TRBJ1-1, with no clear D. The CDR3 has 15 amino acids. Trimming took off 0 bases at V and 5 bases at J, with 13 bases between the two ends. From germline, CDR1 is LGHNA and CDR2 YSLEER. CDR3 loop: CASSQDSGGRTEAFF. DNA for the CDR3: TGCGCCAGCAGCCAAGATTCGGGAGGGAGGACTGAAGCTTTCTTT.